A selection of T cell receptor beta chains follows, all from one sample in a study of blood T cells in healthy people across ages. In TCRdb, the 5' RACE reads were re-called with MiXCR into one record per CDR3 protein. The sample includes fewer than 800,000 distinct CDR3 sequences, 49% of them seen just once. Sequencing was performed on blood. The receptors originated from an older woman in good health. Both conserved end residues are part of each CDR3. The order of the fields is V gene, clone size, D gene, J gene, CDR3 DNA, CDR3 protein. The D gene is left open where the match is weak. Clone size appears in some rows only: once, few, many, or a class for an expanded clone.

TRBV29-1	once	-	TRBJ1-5	TGCAGCGTTACAGGTTTAGGCAATCAGCCCCAGCATTTT	CSVTGLGNQPQHF
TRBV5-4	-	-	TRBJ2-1	TGTGCCAGCAGCCCCAACCAGGTAAATGAGCAGTTCTTC	CASSPNQVNEQFF
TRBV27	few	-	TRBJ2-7	TGTGCCAGCAGAAAAAGGGACTACGAGCAGTACTTC	CASRKRDYEQYF
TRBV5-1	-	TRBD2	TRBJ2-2	TGCGCCAGCAGCTGGGAGGGAACCGGGGAGCTGTTTTTT	CASSWEGTGELFF
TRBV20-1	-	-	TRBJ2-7	TGCAGTGCTAACTCGCTCAGGGCCTACGAGCAGTACTTC	CSANSLRAYEQYF
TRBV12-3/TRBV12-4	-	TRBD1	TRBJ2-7	TGTGCCAGCAGCCACACAGGGGGCCCCTACGAGCAGTACTTC	CASSHTGGPYEQYF
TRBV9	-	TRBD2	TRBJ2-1	TGTGCCAGCAGCGTAGGGGCCCTACTAGCGTTTAATGAGCAGTTCTTC	CASSVGALLAFNEQFF
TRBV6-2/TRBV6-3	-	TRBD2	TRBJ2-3	TGTGCCAGCAGTTACTCAGCGGGAGGGCCTGGTCAGACGCAGTATTTT	CASSYSAGGPGQTQYF
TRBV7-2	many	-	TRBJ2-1	TGTGCCAGCAGCGCCTACAATGAGCAGTTCTTC	CASSAYNEQFF
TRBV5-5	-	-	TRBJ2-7	TGTGCCAGCAGCGGTGGGGGAGCCGAGCAGTACTTC	CASSGGGAEQYF
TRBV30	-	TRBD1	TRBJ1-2	TGTGCCTGGACCCGGGACAGCTATGGCTACACCTTC	CAWTRDSYGYTF
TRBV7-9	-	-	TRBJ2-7	TGTGCCAGCAGCTATCAGGGGAAGGGCGAGCAGTACTTC	CASSYQGKGEQYF
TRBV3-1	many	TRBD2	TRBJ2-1	TGTGCCAGCAGCCCCCCCCGGAGGCTAGCGGGAGGGCCTTTTGGCAATGAGCAGTTCTTC	CASSPPRRLAGGPFGNEQFF
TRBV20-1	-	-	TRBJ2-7	TGCAGTGCTAGAGACGGCCACTCCTACGAGCAGTACTTC	CSARDGHSYEQYF
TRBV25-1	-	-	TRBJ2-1	TGTGCCAGCAGTGCGAACCCACCTGGGGCTGAGCAGTTCTTC	CASSANPPGAEQFF
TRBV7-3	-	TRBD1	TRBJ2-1	TGTGCCAGCAGCTGGGACAGTACTTCCTACAATGAGCAGTTCTTC	CASSWDSTSYNEQFF
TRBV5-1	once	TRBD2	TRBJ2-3	TGCGCCAGCAGCCTGGAGCGGGAGGATACAGATACGCAGTATTTT	CASSLEREDTDTQYF
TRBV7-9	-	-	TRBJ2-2	TGTGCCAGCAGCTTAGCCAACGGGGAGCTGTTTTTT	CASSLANGELFF
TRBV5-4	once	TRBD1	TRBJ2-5	TGTGCCAGCAGCAGGGGCGACAGGGGGATAGAGACCCAGTACTTC	CASSRGDRGIETQYF
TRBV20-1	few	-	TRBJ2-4	TGCAGTGCGTCAAGGGAGATTCAGTACTTC	CSASREIQYF
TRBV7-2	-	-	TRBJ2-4	TGTGCCAGCAGCCCCATTTCAATTAAGCAGAGCCTAGCCAAAAACATTCAGTACTTC	CASSPISIKQSLAKNIQYF
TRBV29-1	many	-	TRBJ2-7	TGCAGCGCTGGAGCACCACCCTACGAGCAGTACTTC	CSAGAPPYEQYF
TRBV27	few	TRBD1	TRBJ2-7	TGTGCCAGCAGGGAGACAGGGACCTACGAGCAGTACTTC	CASRETGTYEQYF
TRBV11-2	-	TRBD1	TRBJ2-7	TGTGCCAGCAGTCACAGGACAGGGTACCTCTCCTACGAGCAGTACTTC	CASSHRTGYLSYEQYF
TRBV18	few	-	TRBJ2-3	TGTGCCAGCTCACCCCGGACCAGGCCAGATACGCAGTATTTT	CASSPRTRPDTQYF
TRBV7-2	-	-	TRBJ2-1	TGTGCCAGCAGCTTACAACAGGCCTACAATGAGCAGTTCTTC	CASSLQQAYNEQFF
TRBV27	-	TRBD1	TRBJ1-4	TGTGCCAGCAGTCGGACAGGGGGCTTTACTGAAAAACTGTTTTTT	CASSRTGGFTEKLFF
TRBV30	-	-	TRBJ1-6	TGTGCCTGGAGTGGGGGCTTGGATAATTCACCCCTCCACTTT	CAWSGGLDNSPLHF
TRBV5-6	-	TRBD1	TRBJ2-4	TGTGCCAGCAGCACCGGGACAGGGAAAAACATTCAGTACTTC	CASSTGTGKNIQYF
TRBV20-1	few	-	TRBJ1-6	TGCAGTGCCTCGGACAGACCGTACTATAATTCACCCCTCCACTTT	CSASDRPYYNSPLHF
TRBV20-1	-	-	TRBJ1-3	TGCAGTGCTAGAAGAATGGGAGGGGCGTCTGGAAACACCATATATTTT	CSARRMGGASGNTIYF